The source of this T cell receptor (beta chain) is a study of blood T cell repertoires in COVID-19. The sample holds a few counts of this clone. Germline V gene lookup returns CDR1 SNHLY and CDR2 FYNNEI. The CDR3 totals 14 residues. With 6 bases removed from V and 4 bases from J, the gap between germline ends came to 13 bases. Some clones are missing from TCRdb's copy, which holds only in-frame ones; the method was immunoSEQ multiplex PCR. The sample lists about 360,000 clones, 86% occurring once. The J gene is TRBJ1-5, the V gene TRBV2; D is perhaps TRBD1 (6 bases). Sequencing was carried out using peripheral blood. This receptor was identified in a woman aged 55-70 years with COVID-19, enrolled during active disease. CDR3 in DNA: TGTGCCAGCAGCCAGACAGGTACAAATCAGCCCCAGCATTTT. Translation gives CASSQTGTNQPQHF. Using reference TRBV2 and TRBJ1-5 for the parts outside the CDR3, the full variable domain is EPEVTQTPSHQVTQMGQEVILRCVPISNHLYFYWYRQILGQKVEFLVSFYNNEISEKSEIFDDQFSVERPDGSNFTLKIRSTKLEDSAMYFCASSQTGTNQPQHFGDGTRLSIL.